Shown below are 22 T cell receptor beta chains from a single sample sequenced in a study of T cell changes during pregnancy in multiple sclerosis. Produced via immunoSEQ multiplex PCR; TCRdb's table is partial and in-frame only. The data hold 30,000 to 40,000 clones, with 92% observed a single time. The material was CD4+ T cells from peripheral blood mononuclear cells, obtained in the third trimester of pregnancy. These receptors all come from a female donor with multiple sclerosis, enrolled in a pregnancy study.

The rearrangement links TRBV6-5 to TRBJ2-3; D is perhaps TRBD1 (5 bases). The germline V gene encodes CDR1 MNHEY and CDR2 SVGAGI. V lost 2 bases to trimming and J lost 5 bases, with 8 bases between them. The CDR3 runs to 13 residues. This CDR3 reads CASSYQGKDTQYF. The CDR3 bases are TGTGCCAGCAGTTACCAGGGCAAAGATACGCAGTATTTT.

The V gene is TRBV5-6, the J gene TRBJ2-4; possibly TRBD1 for D (5 bases). Germline-derived CDR1 and CDR2 are SGHDT and YYEEEE. The CDR3 is 14 residues long. V lost 0 bases, J lost 7 bases, and 11 bases lay in between. The CDR3 sequence: CASSLVGLENIQYF. CDR3 nucleotide sequence: TGTGCCAGCAGCTTGGTGGGGCTTGAGAACATTCAGTACTTC.

V is TRBV7-2 and J is TRBJ2-3; TRBD2 might be the D (6 bases). Germline V gene lookup returns CDR1 SGHTA and CDR2 FQGNSA. V lost 1 base and J lost 2, with 13 bases in between. The CDR3 runs 16 residues. CDR3 region: CASSLVGSGATDTQYF. CDR3 in DNA: TGTGCCAGCAGCTTAGTTGGTAGCGGCGCCACAGATACGCAGTATTTT.

This clone was recorded once. In nucleotides, the CDR3 is TGTGCCAGCAGCCAAATTCTAGCGGGAGATATGAATGAGCAGTTCTTC. Encoded protein: CASSQILAGDMNEQFF. The V call is TRBV4-2, the J call TRBJ2-1; 10 bases align to TRBD2. Germline lookup yields CDR1 LGHNA and CDR2 YNFKEQ. Trimming removed 2 bases from V and 7 bases from J; junction bases left unmatched: 8. This CDR3 contains 16 residues.

The V gene is TRBV28, the J gene TRBJ2-7; the D gene is possibly TRBD1 (6 bases). V was pared by 5 bases and J by 3 bases, with 14 bases between. CDR1 is MDHEN and CDR2 is SYDVKM in the germline V gene. The CDR3 consists of 14 residues. The CDR3: CASSRSNRDYEQYF. CDR3 DNA sequence: TGTGCCAGCAGTCGATCAAACAGGGACTACGAGCAGTACTTC.

The chain couples TRBV6-1 to TRBJ2-7; D gene uncertain. Germline V CDR1 and CDR2: MNHNS, SASEGT. V lost 5 bases and J 3 bases, leaving 11 bases between the germline ends. This CDR3 is 13 amino acids long. For the CDR3, the DNA is TGTGCCAGCAGTCTCGGTGGTCGCTACGAGCAGTACTTC. It encodes CASSLGGRYEQYF.

The chain joins TRBV23-1 to TRBJ2-3; no reliable D call. TRBV23-1 is labeled an ORF, and its function is uncertain. This CDR3 has 17 residues. V lost 0 bases and J lost 0, with 13 bases in between. The CDR3 is CASSQSTFRKSTDTQYF. CDR3 coding DNA: TGCGCCAGCAGTCAATCGACTTTCCGGAAGAGCACAGATACGCAGTATTTT.

The chain couples TRBV9 to TRBJ2-3; D not resolved. This CDR3 has 15 residues. V lost 1 base to trimming and J lost 2 bases, with 11 bases between them. Germline V CDR1 and CDR2: SGDLS, YYNGEE. The DNA of the CDR3 is TGTGCCAGCAGCGTAAGCTCAGGATTCACAGATACGCAGTATTTT. Translation: CASSVSSGFTDTQYF. Drawing the rest from reference TRBV9 and TRBJ2-3, the complete variable domain is DSGVTQTPKHLITATGQRVTLRCSPRSGDLSVYWYQQSLDQGLQFLIQYYNGEERAKGNILERFSAQQFPDLHSELNLSSLELGDSALYFCASSVSSGFTDTQYFGPGTRLTVL.

This clone is a singleton in its sample. This sequence joins TRBV4-1 and TRBJ2-7, with 8 bases aligning to TRBD2. There are 19 residues in the CDR3. Looked up from germline, CDR1 is MGHRA and CDR2 is YSYEKL. V was clipped by 0 bases and J by 0 bases; unmatched bases: 13. Written as DNA, the CDR3 is TGCGCCAGCAGCCAAGATGGGGGGAGAGGAGCGGGAGTCTCCTACGAGCAGTACTTC. Protein: CASSQDGGRGAGVSYEQYF.

The chain combines TRBV5-1 with TRBJ2-3; TRBD1 aligns across 7 bases. V shed 0 bases, J shed 0 bases, and the junction held 1 base outside the gene matches. Per germline, CDR1 SGHRS and CDR2 YFSETQ. The CDR3 covers 15 residues. CDR3 DNA sequence: TGCGCCAGCAGCTTGGAGGGGGCTAGCACAGATACGCAGTATTTT. Protein: CASSLEGASTDTQYF.

In its sample, this clone was seen a few times. The chain links TRBV2 to TRBJ2-7; 9 bases line up with TRBD1. The J segment lost 3 bases and the V segment lost 5 bases, leaving 8 bases of the junction unmatched. The CDR3 contains 15 residues. Germline CDR1 and CDR2: SNHLY and FYNNEI. CDR3 residues: CASSRSPGQGYEQYF. CDR3 DNA: TGTGCCAGCAGTCGGAGCCCGGGACAGGGCTACGAGCAGTACTTC.

The rearrangement joins TRBV18 to TRBJ1-2; no firm D call. Germline CDR1 reads KGHSH; CDR2 reads LQKENI. Trimming left V 0 bases short and J 4 bases short, with 12 bases between. The CDR3 has 15 residues. The CDR3 DNA is TGTGCCAGCTCACCACCGGACGGGGAGGGCTATGGCTACACCTTC. Protein product: CASSPPDGEGYGYTF.

This clone came up a few times. This rearrangement joins TRBV7-2 to TRBJ2-7; D remains unclear. Germline V CDR1 and CDR2: SGHTA, FQGNSA. The ends were cut back, 5 bases at V and 2 bases at J, with 10 bases in the middle. The CDR3 runs to 13 residues. The CDR3 here is CASSPYITYEQYF. CDR3 in DNA: TGTGCCAGCAGCCCATACATAACCTACGAGCAGTACTTC. Full variable domain (missing parts from reference TRBV7-2 and TRBJ2-7): GAGVSQSPSNKVTEKGKDVELRCDPISGHTALYWYRQSLGQGLEFLIYFQGNSAPDKSGLPSDRFSAERTGGSVSTLTIQRTQQEDSAVYLCASSPYITYEQYFGPGTRLTVT.

The V gene is TRBV11-2, the J gene TRBJ2-1; 10 bases line up with TRBD2. The CDR3 runs 16 residues. After removal of 0 bases from V and 8 bases from J, the junction contained 7 bases not matched to a gene. In germline, CDR1 is SGHAT, CDR2 FQNNGV. In DNA, the CDR3 is TGTGCCAGCAGCTTAGAATTACTAGCGGGAATCTATGAGCAGTTCTTC. Protein: CASSLELLAGIYEQFF.

The J gene is TRBJ2-5, the V gene TRBV5-6, with 8 bases identical to TRBD2. Germline V gives CDR1 SGHDT, CDR2 YYEEEE. The CDR3 is 13 amino acids. The trim removed 7 bases at V and 9 bases at J, leaving 11 bases unmatched. CDR3: CASALGLAGAQYF. CDR3 nucleotide sequence: TGTGCCAGCGCCCTGGGGCTAGCGGGTGCCCAGTACTTC.

The rearrangement joins TRBV7-2 to TRBJ1-1, with D possibly matching TRBD1 (6 bases). The V gene lost 5 bases and the J gene lost 0 bases, with 13 bases spanning the gap. Germline loops: CDR1 SGHTA, CDR2 FQGNSA. The CDR3 loop spans 15 amino acids. CDR3: CASSPWTAVNTEAFF. CDR3 bases: TGTGCCAGCAGCCCATGGACAGCGGTGAACACTGAAGCTTTCTTT.

The rearrangement links TRBV5-1 to TRBJ2-3; possible D gene TRBD1, 5 bases. The length of the CDR3 is 15 residues. V lost 4 bases and J 2 bases, leaving 14 bases between the germline ends. Per germline, CDR1 SGHRS and CDR2 YFSETQ. CDR3 residues: CASSPQGRVTDTQYF. In DNA form, the CDR3 reads TGCGCCAGCAGCCCCCAGGGTCGGGTCACAGATACGCAGTATTTT.

V and J are TRBV30 and TRBJ2-3; 13 bases agree with TRBD2. Losses at the gene ends were 0 bases for V and 4 bases for J; bases not matched to a gene: 4. CDR1 and CDR2 from the germline V gene are GTSNPN and SVGIG (reference sequence). This CDR3 contains 16 residues. The CDR3 DNA sequence: TGTGCCTGGAGTGTAGGACTAGCGGGAGTCTCAGATACGCAGTATTTT. Protein: CAWSVGLAGVSDTQYF.

This clone was recorded once. The rearrangement joins TRBV27 to TRBJ1-1; no definite D call. V was shortened by 3 bases and J by 6 bases, with 14 bases between the two germline ends. Germline CDR1 reads MNHEY; CDR2 reads SMNVEV (reference sequence). CDR3 length: 14 amino acids. For the CDR3, the DNA is TGTGCCAGCAGTTTGAGGGCTGATCGGGCTGAAGCTTTCTTT. Protein product: CASSLRADRAEAFF.

This clone has more than one count but fewer than ten. The chain combines TRBV6-4 with TRBJ1-2; D is unclear. This CDR3 has 12 residues. Per germline, CDR1 MRHNA and CDR2 SNTAGT. The V end lost 2 bases, the J end lost 4 bases, and 5 bases lay between the germline ends. The CDR3 sequence is CASSDGPYGYTF. The CDR3 nucleotides read TGTGCCAGCAGTGACGGGCCCTATGGCTACACCTTC.

Only one count was recorded for this clone. This chain joins TRBV7-9 and TRBJ1-4; D is uncertain. CDR1 is SEHNR and CDR2 is FQNEAQ in the germline V gene (reference sequence). Trimming took 5 bases from V and 8 from J, leaving 12 bases between them. This CDR3 is 13 amino acids long. The CDR3 nucleotides read TGTGCCAGCAGCCTCATTCTCGGGGAAAAACTGTTTTTT. It translates to CASSLILGEKLFF.

V is TRBV6-5 and J is TRBJ1-1; 7 nucleotides align to TRBD1. J was trimmed by 5 bases and V by 2 bases; bases with no gene match: 11. The CDR3 is 16 amino acids. The germline CDR1 and CDR2 sequences are MNHEY and SVGAGI. In DNA form, the CDR3 reads TGTGCCAGCAGTTACGGGGCAGGGGGAATAGGGACTGAAGCTTTCTTT. This encodes CASSYGAGGIGTEAFF.